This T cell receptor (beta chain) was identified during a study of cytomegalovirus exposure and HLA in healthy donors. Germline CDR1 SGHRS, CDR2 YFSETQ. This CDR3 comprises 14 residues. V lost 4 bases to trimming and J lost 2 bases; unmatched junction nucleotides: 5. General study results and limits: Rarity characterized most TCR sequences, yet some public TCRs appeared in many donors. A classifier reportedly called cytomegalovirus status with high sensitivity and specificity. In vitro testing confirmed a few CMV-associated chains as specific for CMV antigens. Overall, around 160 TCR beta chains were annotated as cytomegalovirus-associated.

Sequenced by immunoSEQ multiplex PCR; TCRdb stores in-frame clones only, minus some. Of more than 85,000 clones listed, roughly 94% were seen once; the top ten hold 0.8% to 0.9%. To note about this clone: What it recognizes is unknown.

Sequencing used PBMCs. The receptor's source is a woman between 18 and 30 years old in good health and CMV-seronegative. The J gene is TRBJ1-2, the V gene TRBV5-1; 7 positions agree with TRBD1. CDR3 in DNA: TGCGCCAGCAGCAACGGACAGGCCAACTATGGCTACACCTTC. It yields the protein CASSNGQANYGYTF.